This TCR beta chain was sequenced in a study of shared clonotypes between healthy human individuals. Turning to the study itself: Serving as donors were a couple of women and a few men, whose ages spanned 18 to 49. General observations from the study: Naive subsets typically showed greater estimated richness than memory subsets. Inspection by rarefaction showed sorted-subset sequencing to be incomplete despite large depth.

This clone was seen just once. The antigen is undetermined. Trimming stripped 7 bases from V and 0 bases from J, with 12 bases between. Germline loops: CDR1 SGHVS, CDR2 FQNEAQ. The CDR3 length is 15 residues. Several immunoSEQ 96-well plates shared each subset's DNA, each plate a replicate. Sequencing was performed with immunoSEQ multiplex PCR; in TCRdb, only in-frame clones are kept and a portion is missing. Among 1 million to 1.3 million clones listed, around 78% were seen once. The sequenced sample consisted of memory CD4+ T cells from PBMCs. Stated subset: CD45RA-negative fraction. The V call is TRBV7-8, the J call TRBJ2-2, with D possibly matching TRBD2 (5 bases). The source of this sequence is a man between 18 and 29 years old in good health. Some clones in this sample may be carry-over from other donors' samples. The CDR3 nucleotides are TGTGCCAGCACCCCACTAGACCCGAACACCGGGGAGCTGTTTTTT. Its protein is CASTPLDPNTGELFF.